Sequencing of this T cell receptor (beta chain) was carried out in a study of T cell responses to AZD1222 COVID-19 vaccine. Overall study results and limits: Unmutated variant regions are reportedly the target of nearly half of TCRs that are spike-specific. Vaccine-associated CD4 TCRs spanned spike, dominant at 160-218 and 743-854. Clonal diversity may have been underestimated, and the donors were mostly white British, with more females than males. No day 14 peak samples; only post-peak repertoires were characterized.

The junction had 7 bases not matched to a gene; V was cut back by 3 bases and J by 4 bases. The CDR3 contains 16 residues. Germline V gene sequence: CDR1 SGHRS, CDR2 YFSETQ. Worth noting for this clone: Its antigen is currently unknown.

Clones were read by immunoSEQ multiplex PCR, and TCRdb kept only the in-frame ones, dropping some. The sample includes just over 150,000 clones, roughly nine tenths seen only once; the top ten take more than 6.5%. This sequence joins TRBV5-1 and TRBJ2-5, with 12 bases aligning to TRBD2. The TCR was taken from an adult who had recovered from COVID-19. The sample consisted of peripheral blood, taken after recovery from COVID-19. The CDR3 spells CASSSKLAGGTETQYF. CDR3 bases: TGCGCCAGCAGCTCGAAACTAGCGGGGGGCACAGAGACCCAGTACTTC.